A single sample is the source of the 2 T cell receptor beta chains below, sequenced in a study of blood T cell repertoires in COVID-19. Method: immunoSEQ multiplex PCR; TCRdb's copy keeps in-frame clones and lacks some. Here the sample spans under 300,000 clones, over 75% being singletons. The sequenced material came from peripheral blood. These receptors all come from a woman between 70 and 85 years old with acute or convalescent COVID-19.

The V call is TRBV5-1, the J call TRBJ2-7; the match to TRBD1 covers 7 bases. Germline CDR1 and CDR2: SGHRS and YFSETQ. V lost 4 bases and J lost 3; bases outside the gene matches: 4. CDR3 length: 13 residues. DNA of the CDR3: TGCGCCAGCAGCGTTACAGGGGACTACGAGCAGTACTTC. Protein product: CASSVTGDYEQYF.

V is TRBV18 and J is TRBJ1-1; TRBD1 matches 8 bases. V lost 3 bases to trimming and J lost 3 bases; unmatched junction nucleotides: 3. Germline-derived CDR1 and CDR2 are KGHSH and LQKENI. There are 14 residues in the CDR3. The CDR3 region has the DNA TGTGCCAGCTCACCTACAGGGGGGGACACTGAAGCTTTCTTT. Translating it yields CASSPTGGDTEAFF.